This entry describes one TCR beta chain. Its antigen is currently unknown. Sample treatment: approximately 9-day PBMC culture with coronavirus spike peptide pools or control peptides (ViraFEST assay). The data originate from a study of vaccination and CD4 T cells after COVID-19. Oncomine TCR Beta short-read sequencing was applied to DNA from cultured CD4+ T cells. TCRdb redid the calling of the PCR reads with MiXCR, one entry per CDR3 protein. The table lists fewer than 15,000 distinct CDR3 sequences, under 35% of them singletons. The receptor comes from a human donor who received a COVID-19 vaccine. Sequenced material: CD4+ T cells from blood, cultured in vitro, taken before SARS-CoV-2 vaccination.

CDR3 sequence: CASSLRGSSYNEQFF. CDR3 nucleotide sequence: TGTGCCAGCAGTTTGAGGGGAAGCTCCTACAATGAGCAGTTCTTC. The V call is TRBV12-3 or TRBV12-4, the J call TRBJ2-1, with D perhaps TRBD1 or TRBD2 (5 bases each). CDR3 size: 15 residues. Between the trimmed V and J ends, which lost 3 bases and 0 bases, there was a span of 9 bases.